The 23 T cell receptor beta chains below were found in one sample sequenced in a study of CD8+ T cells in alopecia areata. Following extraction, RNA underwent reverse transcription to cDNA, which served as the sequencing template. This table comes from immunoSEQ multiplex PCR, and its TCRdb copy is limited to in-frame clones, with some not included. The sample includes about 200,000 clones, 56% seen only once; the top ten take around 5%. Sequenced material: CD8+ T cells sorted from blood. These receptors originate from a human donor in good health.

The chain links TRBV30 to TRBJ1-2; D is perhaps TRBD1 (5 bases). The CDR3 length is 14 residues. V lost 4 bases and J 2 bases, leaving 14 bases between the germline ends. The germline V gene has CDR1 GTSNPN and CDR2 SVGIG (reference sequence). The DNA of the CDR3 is TGTGCCTGGAACCCGACGGGGGTGAACTATGGCTACACCTTC. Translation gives CAWNPTGVNYGYTF.

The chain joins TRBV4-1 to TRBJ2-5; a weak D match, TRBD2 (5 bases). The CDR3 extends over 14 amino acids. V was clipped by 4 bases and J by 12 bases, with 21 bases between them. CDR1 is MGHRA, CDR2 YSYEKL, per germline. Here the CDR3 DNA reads TGCGCCAGCAGCCCCTCGGGTCAAGGTGGACTGAAGTACTTC. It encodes CASSPSGQGGLKYF.

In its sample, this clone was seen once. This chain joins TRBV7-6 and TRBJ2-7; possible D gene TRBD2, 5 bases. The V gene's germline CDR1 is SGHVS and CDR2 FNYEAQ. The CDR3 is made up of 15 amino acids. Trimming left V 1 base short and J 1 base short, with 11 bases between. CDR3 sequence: CASSLERGNSYEQYF. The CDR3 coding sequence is TGTGCCAGCAGCTTAGAACGAGGGAATTCCTACGAGCAGTACTTC.

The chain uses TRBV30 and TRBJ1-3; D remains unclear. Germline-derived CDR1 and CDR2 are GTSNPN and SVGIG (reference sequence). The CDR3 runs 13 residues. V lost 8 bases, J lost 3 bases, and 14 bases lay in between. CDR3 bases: TGTGCCGGGGTTGGGCTTCTTGGAAACACCATATATTTT. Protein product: CAGVGLLGNTIYF. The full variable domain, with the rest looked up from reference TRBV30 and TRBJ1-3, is SQTIHQWPATLVQPVGSPLSLECTVEGTSNPNLYWYRQAAGRGLQLLFYSVGIGQISSEVPQNLSASRPQDRQFILSSKKLLLSDSGFYLCAGVGLLGNTIYFGEGSWLTVV.

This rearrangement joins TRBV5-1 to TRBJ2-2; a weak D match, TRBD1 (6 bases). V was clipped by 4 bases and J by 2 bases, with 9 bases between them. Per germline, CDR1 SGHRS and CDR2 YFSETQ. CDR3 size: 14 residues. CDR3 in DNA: TGCGCCAGCAGCCTGGGACAAAACACCGGGGAGCTGTTTTTT. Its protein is CASSLGQNTGELFF.

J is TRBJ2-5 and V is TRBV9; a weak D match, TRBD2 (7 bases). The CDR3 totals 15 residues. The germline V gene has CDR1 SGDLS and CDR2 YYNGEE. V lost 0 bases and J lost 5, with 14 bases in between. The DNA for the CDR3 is TGTGCCAGCAGCGTAGCCGCGGGGGCCGGCGAGACCCAGTACTTC. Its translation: CASSVAAGAGETQYF.

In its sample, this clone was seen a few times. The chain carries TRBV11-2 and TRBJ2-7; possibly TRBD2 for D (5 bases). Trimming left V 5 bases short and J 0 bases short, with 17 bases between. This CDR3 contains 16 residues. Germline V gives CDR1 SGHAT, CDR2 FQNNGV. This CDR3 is CASSPEGTLSSYEQYF. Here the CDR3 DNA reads TGTGCCAGCAGCCCAGAGGGCACCCTTAGCTCCTACGAGCAGTACTTC.

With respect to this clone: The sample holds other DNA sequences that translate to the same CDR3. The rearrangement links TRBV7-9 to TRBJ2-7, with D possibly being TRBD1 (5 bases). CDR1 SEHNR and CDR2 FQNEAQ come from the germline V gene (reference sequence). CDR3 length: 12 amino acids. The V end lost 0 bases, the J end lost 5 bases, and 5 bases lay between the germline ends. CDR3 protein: CASSLARDEQYF. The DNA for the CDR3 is TGTGCCAGCAGCTTAGCCAGGGACGAGCAGTACTTC.

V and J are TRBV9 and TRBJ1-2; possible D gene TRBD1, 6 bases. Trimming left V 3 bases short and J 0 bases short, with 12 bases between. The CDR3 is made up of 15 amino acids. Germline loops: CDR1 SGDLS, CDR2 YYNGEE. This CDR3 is CASSGQGRANYGYTF. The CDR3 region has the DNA TGTGCCAGCAGCGGCCAGGGGCGGGCTAACTATGGCTACACCTTC.

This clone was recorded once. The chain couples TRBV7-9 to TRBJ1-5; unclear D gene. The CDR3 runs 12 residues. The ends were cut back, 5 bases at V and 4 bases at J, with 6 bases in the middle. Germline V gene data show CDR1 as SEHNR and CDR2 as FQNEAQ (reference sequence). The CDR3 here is CASSRGNQPQHF. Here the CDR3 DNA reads TGTGCCAGCAGCCGCGGAAATCAGCCCCAGCATTTT.

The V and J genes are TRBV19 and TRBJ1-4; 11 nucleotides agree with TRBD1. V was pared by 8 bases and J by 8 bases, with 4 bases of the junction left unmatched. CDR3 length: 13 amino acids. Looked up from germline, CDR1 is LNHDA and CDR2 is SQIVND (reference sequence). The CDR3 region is CASLDRGREKLFF. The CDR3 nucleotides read TGTGCCAGTTTGGACAGGGGGCGGGAAAAACTGTTTTTT.

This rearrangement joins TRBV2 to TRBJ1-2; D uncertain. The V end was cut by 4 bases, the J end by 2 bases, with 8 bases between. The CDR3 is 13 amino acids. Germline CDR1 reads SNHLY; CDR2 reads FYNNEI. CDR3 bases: TGTGCCAGCAGTGGAAGCGGAAACTATGGCTACACCTTC. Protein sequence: CASSGSGNYGYTF.

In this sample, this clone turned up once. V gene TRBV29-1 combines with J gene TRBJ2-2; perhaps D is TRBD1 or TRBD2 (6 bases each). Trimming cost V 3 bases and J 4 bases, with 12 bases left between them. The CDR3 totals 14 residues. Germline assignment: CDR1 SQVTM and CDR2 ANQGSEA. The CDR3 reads CSVDGRGGTGELFF. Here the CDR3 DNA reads TGCAGCGTTGATGGCAGGGGAGGCACCGGGGAGCTGTTTTTT.

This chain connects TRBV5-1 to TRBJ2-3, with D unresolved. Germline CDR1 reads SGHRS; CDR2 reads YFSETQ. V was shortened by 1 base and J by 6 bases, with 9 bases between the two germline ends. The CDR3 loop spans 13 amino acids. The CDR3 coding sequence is TGCGCCAGCAGCTTGTGGATAGGGGATACGCAGTATTTT. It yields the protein CASSLWIGDTQYF.

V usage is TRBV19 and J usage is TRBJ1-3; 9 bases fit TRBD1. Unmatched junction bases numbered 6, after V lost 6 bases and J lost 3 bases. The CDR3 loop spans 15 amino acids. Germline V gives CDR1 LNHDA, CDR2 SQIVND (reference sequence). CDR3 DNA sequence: TGTGCCAGTAGGCCCGGGACAGGGAGTGGAAACACCATATATTTT. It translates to CASRPGTGSGNTIYF.

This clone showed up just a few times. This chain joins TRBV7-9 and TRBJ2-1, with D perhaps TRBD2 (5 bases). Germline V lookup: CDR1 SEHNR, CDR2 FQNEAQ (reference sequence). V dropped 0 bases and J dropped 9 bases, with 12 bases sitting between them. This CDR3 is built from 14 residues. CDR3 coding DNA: TGTGCCAGCAGCTTAGCGGGAGCGCGTGGTGAGCAGTTCTTC. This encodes CASSLAGARGEQFF.

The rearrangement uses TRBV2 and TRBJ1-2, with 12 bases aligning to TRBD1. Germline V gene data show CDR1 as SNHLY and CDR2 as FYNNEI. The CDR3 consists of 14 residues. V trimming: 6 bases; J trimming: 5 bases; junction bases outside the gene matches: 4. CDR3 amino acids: CASSEGQGAYGYTF. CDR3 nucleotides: TGTGCCAGCAGCGAGGGACAGGGGGCGTATGGCTACACCTTC.

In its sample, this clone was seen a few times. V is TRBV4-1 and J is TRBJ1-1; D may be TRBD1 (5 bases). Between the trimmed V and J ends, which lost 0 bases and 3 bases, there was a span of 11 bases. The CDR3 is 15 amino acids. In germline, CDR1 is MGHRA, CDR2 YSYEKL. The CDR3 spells CASSQEGGYDTEAFF. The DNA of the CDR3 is TGCGCCAGCAGCCAAGAGGGGGGATACGACACTGAAGCTTTCTTT.

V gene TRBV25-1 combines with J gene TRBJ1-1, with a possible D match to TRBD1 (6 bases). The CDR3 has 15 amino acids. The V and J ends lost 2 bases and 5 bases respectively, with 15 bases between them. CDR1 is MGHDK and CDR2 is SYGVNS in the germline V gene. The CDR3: CASSEGSAGATEAFF. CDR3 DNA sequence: TGTGCCAGCAGTGAAGGGTCGGCAGGGGCTACTGAAGCTTTCTTT. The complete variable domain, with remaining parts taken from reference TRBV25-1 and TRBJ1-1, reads EADIYQTPRYLVIGTGKKITLECSQTMGHDKMYWYQQDPGMELHLIHYSYGVNSTEKGDLSSESTVSRIRTEHFPLTLESARPSHTSQYLCASSEGSAGATEAFFGQGTRLTVV.

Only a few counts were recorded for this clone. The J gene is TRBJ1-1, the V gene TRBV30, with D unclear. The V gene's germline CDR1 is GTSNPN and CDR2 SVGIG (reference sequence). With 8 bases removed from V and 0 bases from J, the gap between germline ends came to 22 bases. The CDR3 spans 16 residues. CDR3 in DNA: TGTGCCGGCTTACCCCGTGAAGTCACCATGAACACTGAAGCTTTCTTT. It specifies CAGLPREVTMNTEAFF.

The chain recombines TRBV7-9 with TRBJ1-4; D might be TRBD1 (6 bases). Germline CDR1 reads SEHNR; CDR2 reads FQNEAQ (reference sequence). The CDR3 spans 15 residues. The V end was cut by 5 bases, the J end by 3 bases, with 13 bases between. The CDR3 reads CASSPEGGANEKLFF. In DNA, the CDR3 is TGTGCCAGCAGCCCCGAGGGGGGTGCTAATGAAAAACTGTTTTTT.

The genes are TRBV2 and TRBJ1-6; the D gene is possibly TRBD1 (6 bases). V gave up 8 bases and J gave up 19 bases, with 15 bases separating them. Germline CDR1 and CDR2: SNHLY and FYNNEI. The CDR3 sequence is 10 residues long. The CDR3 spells CASGGAAEHF. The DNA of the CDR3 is TGTGCCAGCGGGGGGGCAGCCGAGCACTTT.

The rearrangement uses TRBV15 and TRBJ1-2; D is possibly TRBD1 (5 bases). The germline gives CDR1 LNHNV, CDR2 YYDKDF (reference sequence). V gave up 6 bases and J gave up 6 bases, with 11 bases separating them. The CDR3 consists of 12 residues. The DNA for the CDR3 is TGTGCCACCAGGGGGTTGGGACATGGCTACACCTTC. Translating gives CATRGLGHGYTF.